This T cell receptor beta chain is drawn from a study of blood T cell repertoires in COVID-19. J gave up 1 base and V 8 bases, and 10 bases lay outside the gene matches. The germline CDR1 and CDR2 sequences are SEHNR and FQNEAQ (reference sequence). This CDR3 has 15 residues. Clones were read by immunoSEQ multiplex PCR, and TCRdb kept only the in-frame ones, dropping some. The sample holds 350,000 to 400,000 clones, about 87% seen once. Sequences were obtained from PBMCs or T cells enriched from blood (not recorded which). The origin of this receptor is a man aged 35 to 55 in a cohort exposed to, infected with or recovered from COVID-19 (not recorded which). This sequence joins TRBV7-9 and TRBJ2-5, with 7 bases lining up with TRBD1. This CDR3 is CASSSGQTRQETQYF. The CDR3 nucleotides read TGTGCCAGCTCCTCGGGACAGACGCGCCAAGAGACCCAGTACTTC.